The T cell receptor beta chain described here comes from a study of response to subunit inactivated influenza vaccine (dated 2018 in TCRdb). The study in broad terms: Deep quantitative profiling of the T cell receptor repertoire was used in the study to follow responses to a trivalent subunit inactivated influenza vaccine. Points the paper makes about the study in general: The authors proposed that each seasonal influenza vaccination may bring in only a limited number of new T cells.

As for this clonotype: Its antigen specificity is not known. Within one base of it there is no much larger clone, and no base qualities were kept.

V drops 5 bases and J drops 4 bases, leaving 15 bases in between. The CDR3 covers 14 residues, taking in both the cysteine and the phenylalanine. Only the CDR3 DNA stays, 42 bases, in frame from base 1. Library construction relied on RT-PCR. This sample was sequenced with an Illumina HiSeq 2500. Through fastp at Q25 and MiXCR, TCRdb rebuilt clones from the public reads, retaining in-frame beta chains. Here each entry gathers all rows of one CDR3 protein and keeps the most common genes and DNA. For this sample there are more than 450,000 distinct CDR3 sequences; 10% to 15% appear just once. The ten largest clones take up approximately 10% of the sample.

The receptor was isolated from a man aged 50 to 60 who received an inactivated influenza vaccine. Donor details come from another sample of the same person, matched by shared clones. The material sequenced was PBMCs from blood, taken on the day of vaccination. The sequence joins TRBV12-3 or TRBV12-4 to TRBJ2-7, with the D assignment possibly TRBD1 or TRBD2, given 5 matching bases for each. In nucleotide form, the sequence is TGTGCCAGCAGTCCCGGAGTTGGGGGTTACGAGCAGTACTTC. Its protein product is CASSPGVGGYEQYF.